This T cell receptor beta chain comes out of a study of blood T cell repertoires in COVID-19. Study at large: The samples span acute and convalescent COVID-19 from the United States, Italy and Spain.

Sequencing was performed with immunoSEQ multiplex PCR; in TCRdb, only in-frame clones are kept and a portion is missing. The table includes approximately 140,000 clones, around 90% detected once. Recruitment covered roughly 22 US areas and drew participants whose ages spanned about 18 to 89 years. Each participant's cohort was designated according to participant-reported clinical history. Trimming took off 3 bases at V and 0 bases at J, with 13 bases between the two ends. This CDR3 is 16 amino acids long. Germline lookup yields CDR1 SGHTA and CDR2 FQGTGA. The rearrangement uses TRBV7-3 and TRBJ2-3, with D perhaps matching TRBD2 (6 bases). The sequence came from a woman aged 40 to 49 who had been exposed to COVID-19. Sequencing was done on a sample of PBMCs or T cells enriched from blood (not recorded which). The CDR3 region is CASSLRGSTSTDTQYF. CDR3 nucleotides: TGTGCCAGCAGCTTGCGGGGTTCGACTAGCACAGATACGCAGTATTTT.